This is a list of T cell receptor beta chains from one sample in a study of CD8 T cells in ankylosing spondylitis. Via MiXCR, TCRdb re-called the 5' RACE reads, giving one row per CDR3 protein. The table includes about 700,000 distinct CDR3 sequences, roughly 19% detected once. The specimen sequenced was blood, either unsorted or a sorted T cell fraction (not recorded which). All receptors come from a male donor with ankylosing spondylitis. Each CDR3 is given with its conserved first and last residue. The D gene is left open where the match is weak. Clone sizes are given selectively: once, few, many, or a class where the clone is expanded.

cdr3_aa: CASSLGLVYNEQFF
clone_size: NA
j_call: TRBJ2-1
d_call: TRBD2
v_call: TRBV12-3/TRBV12-4

cdr3_aa: CASSSPGLAGGGTGELFF
clone_size: few
j_call: TRBJ2-2
d_call: TRBD2
v_call: TRBV12-3/TRBV12-4

cdr3_aa: CSARTGLEAFF
clone_size: NA
j_call: TRBJ1-1
d_call: NA
v_call: TRBV20-1

cdr3_aa: CASRAGGSGANVLTF
clone_size: few
j_call: TRBJ2-6
d_call: TRBD2
v_call: TRBV12-3/TRBV12-4

cdr3_aa: CASSLRRSERNTEAFF
clone_size: many
j_call: TRBJ1-1
d_call: NA
v_call: TRBV18

cdr3_aa: CSARDQRQGDGSPLHF
clone_size: many
j_call: TRBJ1-6
d_call: TRBD1
v_call: TRBV20-1

cdr3_aa: CASSLEGLPGQPQHF
clone_size: few
j_call: TRBJ1-5
d_call: NA
v_call: TRBV5-1

cdr3_aa: CSAREYRGTNYGYTF
clone_size: many
j_call: TRBJ1-2
d_call: TRBD1
v_call: TRBV20-1

cdr3_aa: CASSRRGASTDTQYF
clone_size: many
j_call: TRBJ2-3
d_call: NA
v_call: TRBV5-1

cdr3_aa: CASSLGRGRRTYNEQFF
clone_size: NA
j_call: TRBJ2-1
d_call: NA
v_call: TRBV11-1

cdr3_aa: CASSQAPDPFTYNEQFF
clone_size: few
j_call: TRBJ2-1
d_call: NA
v_call: TRBV4-1

cdr3_aa: CASSSTGTNPGGEQFF
clone_size: few
j_call: TRBJ2-1
d_call: NA
v_call: TRBV3-1

cdr3_aa: CASSQGDRMRSGNTIYF
clone_size: few
j_call: TRBJ1-3
d_call: NA
v_call: TRBV4-1

cdr3_aa: CASSLGTLQPQHF
clone_size: NA
j_call: TRBJ1-5
d_call: NA
v_call: TRBV12-3/TRBV12-4

cdr3_aa: CASRPRTGWADTEAFF
clone_size: few
j_call: TRBJ1-1
d_call: TRBD1
v_call: TRBV12-3/TRBV12-4

cdr3_aa: CASSLGVWGEQYF
clone_size: NA
j_call: TRBJ2-7
d_call: NA
v_call: TRBV7-6

cdr3_aa: CASSQLSGAGVTRYNEQFF
clone_size: NA
j_call: TRBJ2-1
d_call: TRBD2
v_call: TRBV3-1

cdr3_aa: CASKQGYTGELFF
clone_size: NA
j_call: TRBJ2-2
d_call: NA
v_call: TRBV6-1